The 25 T cell receptor beta chains reported below all come from one sample, sequenced in a study of Graves' ophthalmopathy and Graves' hyperthyroidism. Amplification of TCR beta CDR3 regions used RNA transcripts. Scientists carried out first-round RT-PCR using HTBI primers and then a second-round multiplex PCR. TCRdb passed the multiplex PCR reads through MiXCR, listing each CDR3 protein once. The sample consists of approximately 1.2 million distinct CDR3 sequences, less than 45% of them appearing once. The source material was peripheral blood or thyroid tissue (not recorded which). These receptors all come from an adult man with Graves' hyperthyroidism.

This clonotype was counted many times. The rearrangement links TRBV29-1 to TRBJ1-2; TRBD1 agrees at 9 bases. Per the germline V gene, CDR1 is SQVTM and CDR2 is ANQGSEA. The CDR3 is 14 amino acids. Unmatched junction bases numbered 9, after V lost 6 bases and J lost 4 bases. CDR3 region: CSVMDRGPIYGYTF. The CDR3 region has the DNA TGCAGCGTGATGGACAGGGGTCCTATCTATGGCTACACCTTC.

This clonotype was picked up many times. Written as DNA, the CDR3 is TGCGCCAGCAGCTATTCAGCGGGGACATCCTACGAGCAGTACTTC. It codes for CASSYSAGTSYEQYF. The genes are TRBV5-1 and TRBJ2-7; possible D gene TRBD2, 7 bases. Germline V gives CDR1 SGHRS, CDR2 YFSETQ. CDR3 length equals 15 residues. The germline V and J ends were trimmed by 3 bases and 1 base, with 14 bases remaining between them.

A single count supports this clonotype. DNA of the CDR3: TGCGCCAGCAGCTTGCATCAGGGACAGCCCCAGCATTTT. It codes for CASSLHQGQPQHF. The chain carries TRBV5-1 and TRBJ1-5; tentatively, D is TRBD1 (5 bases). V was shortened by 1 base and J by 7 bases, with 9 bases between the two germline ends. CDR1 SGHRS and CDR2 YFSETQ come from the germline V gene. This CDR3 spans 13 amino acids.

This clonotype was counted between two and nine times. The chain uses TRBV10-2 and TRBJ1-1; D is possibly TRBD1 (5 bases). Germline lookup yields CDR1 WSHSY and CDR2 SAAADI. Between the trimmed V and J ends, which lost 2 bases and 3 bases, there was a span of 13 bases. The CDR3 loop spans 15 amino acids. In DNA form, the CDR3 reads TGCGCCAGCAGTGAGGACAGCAGACAAGACACTGAAGCTTTCTTT. It specifies CASSEDSRQDTEAFF.

The chain combines TRBV7-9 with TRBJ1-3; D remains unclear. The CDR3 consists of 15 residues. Trimming stripped 1 base from V and 0 bases from J, with 7 bases between. Germline lookup yields CDR1 SEHNR and CDR2 FQNEAQ (reference sequence). This CDR3 reads CASSLGVASGNTIYF. The CDR3 nucleotides read TGTGCCAGCAGCTTAGGTGTGGCCTCTGGAAACACCATATATTTT.

This chain links TRBV11-2 with TRBJ2-7; D assignment may be TRBD1 or TRBD2 (5 bases each). The V and J ends lost 1 base and 1 base respectively, with 17 bases between them. Germline V lookup: CDR1 SGHAT, CDR2 FQNNGV. This CDR3 has 17 amino acids. The CDR3 loop is CASSLGRAGTVSYEQYF. As DNA, the CDR3 is TGTGCCAGCAGCTTAGGAAGGGCCGGGACGGTATCCTACGAGCAGTACTTC.

This chain connects TRBV5-1 to TRBJ2-2, with TRBD1 matching 8 bases. The CDR3 has 14 amino acids. The germline CDR1 and CDR2 sequences are SGHRS and YFSETQ. V was clipped by 1 base and J by 7 bases; unmatched bases: 3. This CDR3 is CASSLRTGIGELFF. CDR3 bases: TGCGCCAGCAGCTTGCGGACAGGGATCGGGGAGCTGTTTTTT. The full variable domain, its missing parts supplied by reference TRBV5-1 and TRBJ2-2, is KAGVTQTPRYLIKTRGQQVTLSCSPISGHRSVSWYQQTPGQGLQFLFEYFSETQRNKGNFPGRFSGRQFSNSRSEMNVSTLELGDSALYLCASSLRTGIGELFFGEGSRLTVL.

This clonotype has only a few counts. The germline gene is not matched at one end of the junction; a read error may be the cause. The CDR3, as DNA: TGTGCCAGCAGTGGATACCCGGGAGGATACGAGCAGTACTTC. Translated, it gives CASSGYPGGYEQYF. The V and J genes are TRBV10-3 and TRBJ2-7; 7 bases match TRBD2. The germline CDR1 and CDR2 sequences are ENHRY and SYGVKD. This CDR3 contains 14 residues.

The chain carries TRBV12-3 or TRBV12-4 and TRBJ2-7, with D maybe TRBD2 (6 bases). The CDR3 is made up of 15 amino acids. The germline V and J ends were trimmed by 3 bases and 1 base, with 13 bases remaining between them. The CDR3 reads CASSFAGSRSYEQYF. CDR3 nucleotides: TGTGCCAGCAGTTTCGCCGGGAGTCGTTCCTACGAGCAGTACTTC.

The genes are TRBV7-9 and TRBJ1-2; a weak D match, TRBD1 (6 bases). This CDR3 spans 14 amino acids. Germline loops: CDR1 SEHNR, CDR2 FQNEAQ (reference sequence). V dropped 2 bases and J dropped 14 bases, with 21 bases sitting between them. This chain's CDR3 is CASSLTGREPQTTF. The CDR3 bases are TGTGCCAGCAGCTTAACAGGGCGGGAGCCCCAAACGACCTTC.

The CDR3 nucleotides are TGTGCCAGCAGCGGCGGGAGGGGGTCGAGGGAGAACACTGAAGCTTTCTTT. Translation: CASSGGRGSRENTEAFF. The chain carries TRBV9 and TRBJ1-1, with D perhaps matching TRBD1 (6 bases). The CDR3 is 17 residues long. The germline gives CDR1 SGDLS, CDR2 YYNGEE. V was pared by 3 bases and J by 1 base, with 19 bases between. Filled out from reference TRBV9 and TRBJ1-1, the complete variable domain reads DSGVTQTPKHLITATGQRVTLRCSPRSGDLSVYWYQQSLDQGLQFLIQYYNGEERAKGNILERFSAQQFPDLHSELNLSSLELGDSALYFCASSGGRGSRENTEAFFGQGTRLTVV.

This rearrangement joins TRBV10-3 to TRBJ1-5; TRBD1 agrees at 12 bases. The CDR3 has 16 residues. Germline V CDR1 and CDR2: ENHRY, SYGVKD. Unmatched junction bases numbered 3, after V lost 0 bases and J lost 6 bases. The CDR3 bases are TGTGCCATCAGTGAGTCGGGGACAGGGGGCTTTCAGCCCCAGCATTTT. Translating it yields CAISESGTGGFQPQHF.

This clonotype showed up just a few times. The chain couples TRBV27 to TRBJ1-6, with D perhaps TRBD1 (5 bases). Trimming took off 8 bases at V and 16 bases at J, with 21 bases between the two ends. Germline V gives CDR1 MNHEY, CDR2 SMNVEV (reference sequence). This CDR3 spans 13 amino acids. The DNA for the CDR3 is TGTGCCAGCGCCAGCCCAGGGTCATCGAATCTCCACTTT. This gives the protein CASASPGSSNLHF.

This clonotype has a count of ten or more. This CDR3 reads CSASYTANTEAFF. CDR3 DNA sequence: TGCAGTGCTAGTTACACAGCGAACACTGAAGCTTTCTTT. This chain connects TRBV20-1 to TRBJ1-1; the D is unclear. Trimming cost V 3 bases and J 1 base, with 9 bases left between them. The CDR3 is made up of 13 amino acids. The germline gives CDR1 DFQATT, CDR2 SNEGSKA (reference sequence).

This clonotype occurred many times. The rearrangement links TRBV6-5 to TRBJ2-7; D remains unclear. Germline V gene data show CDR1 as MNHEY and CDR2 as SVGAGI. Trimming took 6 bases from V and 3 from J, leaving 6 bases between them. This CDR3 is 11 amino acids long. Here the CDR3 DNA reads TGTGCCAGCAGACAAGACTACGAGCAGTACTTC. Its translation is CASRQDYEQYF.

The chain joins TRBV12-3 or TRBV12-4 to TRBJ2-6, with D unclear. This CDR3 spans 15 amino acids. V lost 5 bases, J lost 0 bases, and 8 bases lay in between. The CDR3 sequence: CASSAEVSGANVLTF. DNA for the CDR3: TGTGCCAGCAGTGCAGAGGTCTCTGGGGCCAACGTCCTGACTTTC.

This clonotype was seen only a few times. CDR3 in amino acids: CASSLTLRYGVNTEAFF. As DNA, the CDR3 is TGTGCCAGCAGCTTGACCTTACGGTACGGGGTGAACACTGAAGCTTTCTTT. The chain recombines TRBV7-8 with TRBJ1-1, with D hard to call. V gave up 3 bases and J gave up 0 bases, with 17 bases separating them. Germline V gene data show CDR1 as SGHVS and CDR2 as FQNEAQ. The CDR3 sequence is 17 residues long.

This clonotype was counted at least ten times. This may be a read error: a much more frequent sequence differs by one nucleotide. V gene TRBV5-1 combines with J gene TRBJ1-2; 9 bases are shared with TRBD1. The CDR3 totals 12 residues. The germline gives CDR1 SGHRS, CDR2 YFSETQ. The CDR3 loop is CASSLGQGGYTF. CDR3 DNA sequence: TGTGCCAGCAGCTTAGGACAGGGGGGCTACACCTTC.

The sample holds many counts of this clonotype. The V call is TRBV10-3, the J call TRBJ2-5, with no clear D. Germline V gene sequence: CDR1 ENHRY, CDR2 SYGVKD. Trimming removed 8 bases from V and 0 bases from J, with 7 bases in between. The CDR3 spans 12 residues. This chain's CDR3 is CAISTDQETQYF. The DNA for the CDR3 is TGTGCCATCTCTACAGACCAAGAGACCCAGTACTTC.

The V and J genes are TRBV29-1 and TRBJ1-2; 12 bases align to TRBD1. J gave up 8 bases and V 7 bases, and 35 bases lay outside the gene matches. CDR1 is SQVTM and CDR2 is ANQGSEA in the germline V gene. The CDR3 consists of 22 residues. The CDR3 nucleotides are TGCAGCGCAGTCCCGGGACAGGGGGCCAGCAGTTTGCAGGGCCCAAGCGCCCCAGGCTACACCTTC. It codes for CSAVPGQGASSLQGPSAPGYTF.

The J gene is TRBJ2-2, the V gene TRBV2; 8 nucleotides line up with TRBD1. V lost 7 bases to trimming and J lost 5 bases; unmatched junction nucleotides: 9. CDR1 SNHLY and CDR2 FYNNEI come from the germline V gene. The CDR3 loop spans 15 amino acids. This CDR3 reads CASTELQGVTGELFF. The CDR3 region has the DNA TGTGCCAGCACCGAATTACAGGGGGTGACCGGGGAGCTGTTTTTT.

The V and J genes are TRBV10-3 and TRBJ2-2; the D gene is possibly TRBD2 (5 bases). The CDR3 length is 17 residues. V lost 2 bases to trimming and J lost 3 bases, with 16 bases between them. Germline values: CDR1 ENHRY, CDR2 SYGVKD. CDR3 region: CAISELWTSRDTGELFF. The CDR3 DNA sequence: TGTGCCATCAGTGAGCTATGGACTTCGAGGGACACCGGGGAGCTGTTTTTT.

This chain links TRBV7-2 with TRBJ2-3, with D maybe TRBD2 (6 bases). Trimming took 2 bases from V and 2 from J, leaving 11 bases between them. The germline CDR1 and CDR2 sequences are SGHTA and FQGNSA. CDR3 length equals 15 residues. CDR3 sequence reads: CASSLRGGVTDTQYF. The CDR3 nucleotides are TGTGCCAGCAGCTTACGGGGCGGGGTCACAGATACGCAGTATTTT.

V usage is TRBV20-1 and J usage is TRBJ2-5; D gene ambiguous. V lost 6 bases, J lost 10 bases, and 12 bases lay in between. Per the germline V gene, CDR1 is DFQATT and CDR2 is SNEGSKA (reference sequence). The CDR3 has 10 amino acids. CDR3 protein: CSAAPLSQYF. Here the CDR3 DNA reads TGCAGTGCCGCCCCGTTGAGCCAGTACTTC.

There are many counts of this clonotype. The V call is TRBV10-3, the J call TRBJ1-6, with 7 bases matching TRBD1. Germline V gene lookup returns CDR1 ENHRY and CDR2 SYGVKD. This CDR3 has 15 amino acids. The ends lost 6 bases at V and 7 bases at J; junction bases unmatched: 9. The CDR3 coding sequence is TGTGCCATCAGCGGACAGGCCCTTTCAAATTCACCCCTCCACTTT. Its translation: CAISGQALSNSPLHF.